Detailed here is one TCR beta chain. A much bigger clone sits one base away, suggesting this may be a read error. This entry belongs to a study of prognosis after radiotherapy for stage I lung cancer. Looking at the study overall: Operability status for all non-small cell lung cancer patients was recorded as medically inoperable.

This CDR3 contains 15 residues. Germline values: CDR1 SGHNT, CDR2 YYREEE (reference sequence). Multiplex PCR in two rounds served to amplify TCR beta CDR3 from genomic DNA. Primers targeting each individual TRBV and TRBJ gene were applied in first-round PCR. TCRdb re-called the multiplex PCR reads with MiXCR, one entry per CDR3 protein. The table shows fewer than 40,000 distinct CDR3 sequences, with less than 45% occurring only once. This clonotype was sampled from a donor of 50 years or more with non-small cell lung cancer. The sample here was PBMCs, taken before or after stereotactic body radiation therapy (not recorded which). J is TRBJ2-7 and V is TRBV5-4, with D possibly being TRBD1 (6 bases). The chain's CDR3 is CASSLAPGESYVQYF. In DNA, the CDR3 is TGTGCCAGCAGCTTGGCCCCAGGGGAATCCTACGTGCAGTACTTC.